This T cell receptor beta chain was profiled in a study of blood T cells in healthy people across ages. Study-wide results and limits: Donor CMV status was unknown, possibly confounding expanded clonotype changes.

This CDR3 has 14 residues. Germline V CDR1 and CDR2: LGHDT, YNNKEL (reference sequence). Trimming took off 3 bases at V and 8 bases at J, with 16 bases between the two ends. Healthy Russian Caucasian donors spanned ages roughly 6 to 90 years. Then a second PCR, running about 7 to 11 cycles, was carried out with a sample-barcoded 5' primer and a J-beta primer mix. TCRdb reprocessed the 5' RACE reads with MiXCR, giving one entry per CDR3 protein. The sample has approximately 2,000,000 distinct CDR3 sequences, about two fifths seen once. As to this clonotype: Antigen specificity is unknown.

The sample comprised blood. This sequence originates from a human donor in good health. The chain links TRBV3-1 to TRBJ1-2; D is unresolved. The CDR3 DNA reads as TGTGCCAGCAGCCAGATGCAGCCCTTGCAGGGCTACACCTTC. This codes for CASSQMQPLQGYTF.